This TCR beta chain was identified in a study of persistence of HIV-infected CD4 T cells. Cells were stimulated with CMV-infected fibroblast lysates at approximately 10 ug/mL. Sorting of responding CD4+ T cells relied on upregulated CD40 ligand together with CD69. CD8+ T cells were removed from PBMCs prior to stimulation. As concerns this clone: Its antigen is as yet unknown.

Study observations and caveats: Rare CMV-responding cells carrying HIV-1 proviruses were not analyzed separately for TCR.

The CDR3 is 16 amino acids. Per germline, CDR1 SNHLY and CDR2 FYNNEI. Between the trimmed V and J ends, which lost 6 bases and 3 bases, there was a span of 20 bases. Sequencing used immunoSEQ version 4 in survey mode. The repertoire was sequenced with immunoSEQ multiplex PCR; TCRdb's copy has only in-frame clones and lacks some. The sample has roughly 16,000 clones; roughly 61% are singletons. The chain has TRBV2 and TRBJ1-1, with a weak D call TRBD1 (5 bases). The sequence came from an adult woman with HIV who was CMV-seropositive. The material sequenced was CD4+ T cells sorted from PBMCs after roughly 18-hour stimulation, taken from a patient who received antiretroviral therapy. CDR3: CASRDPTVLGDTEAFF. CDR3 bases: TGTGCCAGCAGGGACCCGACCGTTCTGGGGGACACTGAAGCTTTCTTT.